A selection of T cell receptor beta chains follows, all from one sample in a study of CD8+ T cells in alopecia areata. The repertoire was sequenced with immunoSEQ multiplex PCR; TCRdb's copy has only in-frame clones and lacks some. Among over 150,000 clones, roughly 53% were seen once, and the ten largest hold 10% to 15%. This specimen consisted of CD8+ T cells sorted from blood, obtained at week 24, from a patient treated with tofacitinib. All receptors derive from a human donor with alopecia areata. Both conserved end residues are trimmed from each CDR3. Fields, in order: J gene, V gene, CDR3 protein.

>TRBJ2-5|TRBV29-1
SVLGSKETQY
>TRBJ1-2|TRBV27
ASSHQLGGPLDGYT
>TRBJ1-5|TRBV4-1
ASSPRGGQPQH
>TRBJ2-5|TRBV13
ASSLDSWGRGETQY
>TRBJ2-3|TRBV27
ASSRGGGTTDTQY
>.|TRBV4-1
ASSQVAAGDETQY
>TRBJ1-5|TRBV7-9
ASSLGQGNQPQH
>TRBJ1-4|TRBV4-1
ASSQVIQSANEKLF
>TRBJ2-5|TRBV9
ASRGDQETQY
>TRBJ2-3|TRBV7-2
ASSFTDTQY
>TRBJ2-5|TRBV5-1
ASSLGQGSVAETQY
>TRBJ1-2|TRBV27
ASFSAIYGYT
>TRBJ2-7|TRBV7-9
ASSLRASSYEQY
>TRBJ1-2|TRBV14
ASSPSLRNYGYT
>TRBJ1-3|TRBV29-1
SVGAGSGNTIY
>TRBJ2-2|TRBV27
ASSLSPGELF
>TRBJ1-1|TRBV15
ATSRAQEFTEAF
>TRBJ2-5|TRBV13
ASRPPGGGRETQY
>TRBJ1-5|TRBV13
ASSFSNQPQH
>TRBJ1-2|TRBV7-9
ASRGTGVGYT
>TRBJ1-4|TRBV6-6
ASSLGQDNEKLF
>TRBJ1-2|TRBV19
ASGTGYAGYT
>TRBJ2-7|TRBV19
ASSITGLREQY